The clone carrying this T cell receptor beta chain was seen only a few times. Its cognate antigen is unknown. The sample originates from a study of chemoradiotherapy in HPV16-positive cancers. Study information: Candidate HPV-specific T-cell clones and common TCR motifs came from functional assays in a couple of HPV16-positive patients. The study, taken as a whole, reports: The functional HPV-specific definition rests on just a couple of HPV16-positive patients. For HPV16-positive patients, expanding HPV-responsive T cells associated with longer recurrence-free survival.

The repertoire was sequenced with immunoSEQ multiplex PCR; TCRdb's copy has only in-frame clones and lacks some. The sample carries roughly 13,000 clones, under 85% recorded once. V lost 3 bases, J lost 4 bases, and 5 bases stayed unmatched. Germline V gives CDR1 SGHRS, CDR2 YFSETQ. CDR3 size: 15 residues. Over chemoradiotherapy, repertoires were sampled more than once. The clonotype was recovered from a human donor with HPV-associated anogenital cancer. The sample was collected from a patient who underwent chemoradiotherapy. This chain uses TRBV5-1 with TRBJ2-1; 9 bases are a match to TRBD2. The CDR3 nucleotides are TGCGCCAGCAGCTCCAGCGGGGGGCATTACAATGAGCAGTTCTTC. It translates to CASSSSGGHYNEQFF.